A selection of T cell receptor beta chains follows, all from one sample in a study of blood T cell repertoires in COVID-19. Only in-frame clones appear in the TCRdb table, and some are missing; sequencing was by immunoSEQ multiplex PCR. Of around 200,000 clones listed, over 75% are singletons. The sequencing input was peripheral blood. The receptor source for this set is a man in his 60s with acute or convalescent COVID-19. CDR3s include the opening cysteine and the closing phenylalanine or tryptophan. The order of the fields is D gene, J gene, V gene, clone size, CDR3 length, CDR3 protein. The D gene is left open where the match is weak. Size is stated for part of the rows, as once, few or many counts, or as a class when the clone is expanded.

>-|TRBJ1-6|TRBV28|-|12
CASSSVNSPLHF
>-|TRBJ1-4|TRBV2|-|14
CASRNRETNEKLFF
>TRBD1|TRBJ2-1|TRBV7-7|-|14
CASAGDRGQGEQFF
>TRBD2|TRBJ2-7|TRBV6-5|-|14
CGVGEGGAGYEQYF
>-|TRBJ2-3|TRBV19|-|14
CASSIFSITDTQYF
>TRBD2|TRBJ2-3|TRBV30|-|15
CAWSGTSGSTDTQYF
>-|TRBJ2-1|TRBV29-1|-|13
CSLRRTLLGEQFF
>-|TRBJ2-1|TRBV2|once|12
CASSNRETAEFF
>-|TRBJ2-7|TRBV29-1|few|12
CSVEDRRYEQYF
>TRBD2|TRBJ2-1|TRBV19|-|20
CASSIDLMGLAGGGYNEQFF
>TRBD1|TRBJ1-3|TRBV18|-|17
CASSPATGFSGGNTIYF
>-|TRBJ1-3|TRBV9|-|17
CASSVDVGEASGNTIYF
>-|TRBJ2-1|TRBV5-4|-|15
CASSSARGTYNEQFF
>-|TRBJ1-6|TRBV20-1|few|12
CSASNPGSPLHF
>-|TRBJ1-2|TRBV28|-|15
CASSPGDIPGYGYTF
>-|TRBJ2-1|TRBV7-2|few|14
CASSLAGVYNEQFF
>TRBD1|TRBJ1-1|TRBV6-5|-|14
CASRPRTGITEAFF
>-|TRBJ2-1|TRBV7-2|once|13
CASSLGETSEQFF
>TRBD1|TRBJ1-1|TRBV30|few|14
CAWTLKGANTEAFF
>-|TRBJ2-3|TRBV2|-|14
CASMYPRSTDTQYF
>-|TRBJ2-7|TRBV5-8|-|15
CASSLLPASSYEQYF
>-|TRBJ1-1|TRBV11-3|-|13
CASSLGTSTEAFF
>-|TRBJ2-3|TRBV18|-|14
CASSPPSVPDTQYF
>TRBD1|TRBJ1-5|TRBV15|-|16
CATSRETTGLWQPQHF
>-|TRBJ1-4|TRBV7-9|-|15
CASSLGDKGNEKLFF
>-|TRBJ1-1|TRBV7-8|-|14
CASSLTQGIAEAFF
>-|TRBJ2-4|TRBV19|-|15
CASSIVGTAKNIQYF
>TRBD1|TRBJ1-3|TRBV7-2|-|15
CASSPGQGTANTIYF
>-|TRBJ2-1|TRBV9|-|15
CASSGLALAYNEQFF
>TRBD1|TRBJ1-6|TRBV27|-|13
CASRTGGDSPLHF
>-|TRBJ2-3|TRBV18|-|15
CASSSPGREADTQYF
>TRBD2|TRBJ2-1|TRBV27|-|16
CASSFLAGGRGNEQFF
>-|TRBJ2-7|TRBV29-1|-|12
CSVCPRSGEQYF
>TRBD1|TRBJ2-5|TRBV11-2|-|14
CASSLLRGLETQYF
>TRBD1|TRBJ1-6|TRBV28|-|15
CASSLMTGNNSPLHF
>TRBD1|TRBJ2-1|TRBV5-4|-|17
CASSRARDRGPSNEQFF
>-|TRBJ1-1|TRBV6-6|few|15
CASRAQGFQNTEAFF